Ten or more counts support the clone carrying this T cell receptor (beta chain). The data were obtained in a study of kidney transplant recipient with SARS-CoV-2 infection. TCRdb processed the reads anew with MiXCR; each CDR3 protein has one entry. Of fewer than 250,000 distinct CDR3 sequences listed, around 28% were seen once; the top ten hold under 7.5%. The length of the CDR3 is 15 residues. Trimming shortened V by 0 bases and J by 5 bases, and 14 bases separated the two germline ends. Germline V CDR1 and CDR2: DFQATT, SNEGSKA (reference sequence). Source: a blood sample, taken at baseline and on day 111 from a kidney transplant recipient. V and J are TRBV20-1 and TRBJ1-5; weak D call: TRBD1 (5 bases). This receptor was taken from a male patient between 25 and 40 years old who had COVID-19 and was a kidney transplant recipient. The graft donor may be the source of some T cells. The CDR3 loop reads CSAREFGTPDQPQHF. The CDR3, as DNA: TGCAGTGCTAGAGAGTTCGGGACCCCCGATCAGCCCCAGCATTTT.